This T cell receptor (beta chain) was documented in a study of monozygotic twins with inflammatory bowel disease. Overall study findings and caveats: Researchers report that IBD patients shared fewer clonotypes with others than healthy twins, especially amid disease activity.

Eight distinct reactions (per sample) were used to make the cDNA. The UMIs contained a 6-nucleotide sample barcode. They were added by template switching during cDNA synthesis. TCRdb re-called the 5' RACE reads and catalogs CDR3 proteins one per entry, DNA excluded. The sample's table shows some 170,000 distinct CDR3 sequences. Notes on this clonotype: No antigen is known for it.

This receptor was taken from a human donor with ulcerative colitis or Crohn's disease, or a healthy co-twin of an affected twin (not recorded which). The sequencing input was blood.

The CDR3 spells CASSKTVTGQGYTF. V and J are TRBV5-6 and TRBJ1-2; no DNA is available, so the TRBD1 call from TCRdb remains unchecked. From germline, CDR1 is SGHDT and CDR2 YYEEEE. The CDR3 spans 14 residues.